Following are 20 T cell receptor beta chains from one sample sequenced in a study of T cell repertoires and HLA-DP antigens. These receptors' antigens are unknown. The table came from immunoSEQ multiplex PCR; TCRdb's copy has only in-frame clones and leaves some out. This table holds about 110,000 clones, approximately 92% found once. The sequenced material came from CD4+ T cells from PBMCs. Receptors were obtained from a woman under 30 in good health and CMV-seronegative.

Here the CDR3 reads CASGGQGTIMTEAFF. The CDR3 nucleotides read TGTGCCAGCGGCGGACAGGGAACTATTATGACTGAAGCTTTCTTT. The gene calls are TRBV6-1 and TRBJ1-1, with 8 bases fitting TRBD1. V trimming: 8 bases; J trimming: 5 bases; junction bases outside the gene matches: 13. The V gene's germline CDR1 is MNHNS and CDR2 SASEGT. This CDR3 region has 15 residues.

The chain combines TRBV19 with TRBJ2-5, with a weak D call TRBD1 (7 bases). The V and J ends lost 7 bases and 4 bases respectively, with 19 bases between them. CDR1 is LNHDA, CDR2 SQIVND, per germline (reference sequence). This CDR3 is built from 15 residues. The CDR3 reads CASNPTGTERETQYF. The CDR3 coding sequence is TGTGCCAGTAACCCGACAGGGACTGAACGAGAGACCCAGTACTTC.

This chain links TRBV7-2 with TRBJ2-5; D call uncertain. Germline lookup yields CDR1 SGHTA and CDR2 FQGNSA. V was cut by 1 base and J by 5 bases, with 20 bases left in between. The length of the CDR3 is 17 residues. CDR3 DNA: TGTGCCAGCAGCTTAGATAGTCGGATCTTACGTGGGGAGACCCAGTACTTC. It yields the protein CASSLDSRILRGETQYF.

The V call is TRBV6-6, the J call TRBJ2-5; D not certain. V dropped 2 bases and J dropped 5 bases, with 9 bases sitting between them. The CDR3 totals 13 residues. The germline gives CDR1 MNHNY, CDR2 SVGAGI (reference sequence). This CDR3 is CASSYPGRETQYF. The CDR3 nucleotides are TGTGCCAGCAGTTACCCGGGTAGGGAGACCCAGTACTTC.

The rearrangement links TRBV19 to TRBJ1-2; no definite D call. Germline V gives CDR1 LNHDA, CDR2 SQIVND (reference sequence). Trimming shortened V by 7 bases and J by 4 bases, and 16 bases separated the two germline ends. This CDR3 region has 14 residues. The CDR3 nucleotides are TGTGCCAGTAACCACCGACCCCTTACCTATGGCTACACCTTC. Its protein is CASNHRPLTYGYTF. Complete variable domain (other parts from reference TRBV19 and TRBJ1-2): DGGITQSPKYLFRKEGQNVTLSCEQNLNHDAMYWYRQDPGQGLRLIYYSQIVNDFQKGDIAEGYSVSREKKESFPLTVTSAQKNPTAFYLCASNHRPLTYGYTFGSGTRLTVV.

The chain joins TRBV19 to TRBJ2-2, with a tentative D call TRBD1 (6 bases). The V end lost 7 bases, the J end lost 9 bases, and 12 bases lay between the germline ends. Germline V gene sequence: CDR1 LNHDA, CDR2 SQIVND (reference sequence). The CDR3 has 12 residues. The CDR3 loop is CASTNRDRELFF. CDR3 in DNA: TGTGCCAGTACTAACCGGGACAGGGAGCTGTTTTTT.

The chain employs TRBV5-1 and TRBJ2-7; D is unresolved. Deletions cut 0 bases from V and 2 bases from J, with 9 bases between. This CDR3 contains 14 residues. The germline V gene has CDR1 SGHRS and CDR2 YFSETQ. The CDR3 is CASSLEGRTYEQYF. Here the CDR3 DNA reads TGCGCCAGCAGCTTGGAAGGCAGGACCTACGAGCAGTACTTC.

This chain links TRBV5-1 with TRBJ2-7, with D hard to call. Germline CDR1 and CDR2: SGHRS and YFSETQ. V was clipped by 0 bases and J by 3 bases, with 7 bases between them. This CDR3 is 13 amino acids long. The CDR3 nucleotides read TGCGCCAGCAGCTTGGGTCCGAACTACGAGCAGTACTTC. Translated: CASSLGPNYEQYF. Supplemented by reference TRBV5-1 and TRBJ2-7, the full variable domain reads KAGVTQTPRYLIKTRGQQVTLSCSPISGHRSVSWYQQTPGQGLQFLFEYFSETQRNKGNFPGRFSGRQFSNSRSEMNVSTLELGDSALYLCASSLGPNYEQYFGPGTRLTVT.

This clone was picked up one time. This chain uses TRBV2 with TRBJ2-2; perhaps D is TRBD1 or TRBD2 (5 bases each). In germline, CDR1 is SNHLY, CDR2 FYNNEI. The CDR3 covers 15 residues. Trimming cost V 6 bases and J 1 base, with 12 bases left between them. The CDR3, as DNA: TGTGCCAGCAGGCTGGGACGACAGAACACCGGGGAGCTGTTTTTT. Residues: CASRLGRQNTGELFF.

Written as DNA, the CDR3 is TGCAGCGCTGACAGGGGCGGCTACACCTTC. Its protein product is CSADRGGYTF. The rearrangement joins TRBV29-1 to TRBJ1-2; 8 bases are shared with TRBD1. CDR3 length: 10 amino acids. Germline V gene lookup returns CDR1 SQVTM and CDR2 ANQGSEA. J gave up 8 bases and V 7 bases, and 3 bases lay outside the gene matches.

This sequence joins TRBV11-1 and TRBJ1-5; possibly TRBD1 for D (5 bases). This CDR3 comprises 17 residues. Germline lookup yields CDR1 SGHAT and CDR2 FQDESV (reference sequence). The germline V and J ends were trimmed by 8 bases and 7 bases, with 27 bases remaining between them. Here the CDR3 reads CASPSGTARVLVQPQHF. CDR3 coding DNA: TGTGCCAGCCCCTCCGGGACGGCTCGCGTCCTAGTGCAGCCCCAGCATTTT.

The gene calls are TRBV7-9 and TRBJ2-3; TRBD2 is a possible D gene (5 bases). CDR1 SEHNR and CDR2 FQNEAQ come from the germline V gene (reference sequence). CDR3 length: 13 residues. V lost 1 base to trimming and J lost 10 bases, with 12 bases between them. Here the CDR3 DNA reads TGTGCCAGCAGCTTAGGGACCGCCGGGGCGCAGTATTTT. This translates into CASSLGTAGAQYF.

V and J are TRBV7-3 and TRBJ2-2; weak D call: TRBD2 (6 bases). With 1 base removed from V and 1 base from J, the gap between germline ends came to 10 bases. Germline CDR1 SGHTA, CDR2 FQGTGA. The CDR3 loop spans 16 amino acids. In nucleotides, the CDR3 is TGTGCCAGCAGCTTAAATCCAGCGGGGAACACCGGGGAGCTGTTTTTT. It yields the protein CASSLNPAGNTGELFF. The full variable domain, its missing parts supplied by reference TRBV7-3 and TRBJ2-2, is GAGVSQTPSNKVTEKGKYVELRCDPISGHTALYWYRQSLGQGPEFLIYFQGTGAADDSGLPNDRFFAVRPEGSVSTLKIQRTERGDSAVYLCASSLNPAGNTGELFFGEGSRLTVL.

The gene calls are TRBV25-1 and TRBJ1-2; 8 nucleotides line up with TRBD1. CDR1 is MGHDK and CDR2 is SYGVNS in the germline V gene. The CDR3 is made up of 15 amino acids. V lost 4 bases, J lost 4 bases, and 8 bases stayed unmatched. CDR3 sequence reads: CASSATGVRSYGYTF. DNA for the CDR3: TGTGCCAGCAGTGCGACAGGGGTGCGTAGCTATGGCTACACCTTC.

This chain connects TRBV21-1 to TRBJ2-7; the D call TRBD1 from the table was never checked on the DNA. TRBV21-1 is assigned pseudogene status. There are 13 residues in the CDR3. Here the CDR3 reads CARGERDNYEQYV. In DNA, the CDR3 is TGTGCCAGAGGAGAAAGGGACAACTACGAGCAGTACGTC.

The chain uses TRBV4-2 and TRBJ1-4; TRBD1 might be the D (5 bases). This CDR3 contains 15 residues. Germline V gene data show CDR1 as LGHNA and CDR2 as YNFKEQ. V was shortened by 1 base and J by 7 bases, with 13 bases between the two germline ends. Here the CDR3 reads CASSQVLGLSEKLFF. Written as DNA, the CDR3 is TGTGCCAGCAGCCAAGTTCTGGGGCTGAGTGAAAAACTGTTTTTT.

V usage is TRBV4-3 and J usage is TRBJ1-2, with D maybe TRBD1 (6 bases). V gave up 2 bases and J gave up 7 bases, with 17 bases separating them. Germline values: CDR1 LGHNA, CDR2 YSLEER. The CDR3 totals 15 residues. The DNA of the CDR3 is TGCGCCAGCAGCCAATCTAGGGGGGATTTGAGTGGCTACACCTTC. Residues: CASSQSRGDLSGYTF.

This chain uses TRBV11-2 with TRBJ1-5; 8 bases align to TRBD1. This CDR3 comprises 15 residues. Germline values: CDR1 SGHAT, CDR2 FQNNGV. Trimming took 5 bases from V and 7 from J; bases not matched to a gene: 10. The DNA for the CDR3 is TGTGCCAGCAGCCCAGGGGGCAGGGGCCGGCAGCCCCAGCATTTT. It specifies CASSPGGRGRQPQHF.

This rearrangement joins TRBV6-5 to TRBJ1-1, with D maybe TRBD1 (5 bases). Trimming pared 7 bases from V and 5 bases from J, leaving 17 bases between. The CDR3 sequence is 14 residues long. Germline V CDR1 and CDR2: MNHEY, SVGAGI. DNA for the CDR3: TGTGCCAGCACATCCGACGGGGGGATGACTGAAGCTTTCTTT. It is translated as CASTSDGGMTEAFF.

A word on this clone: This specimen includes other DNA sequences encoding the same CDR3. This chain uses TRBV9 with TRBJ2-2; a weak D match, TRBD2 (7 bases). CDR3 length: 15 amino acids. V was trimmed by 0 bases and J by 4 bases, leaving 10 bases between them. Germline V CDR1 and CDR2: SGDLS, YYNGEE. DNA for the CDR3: TGTGCCAGCAGCGTAGTGGCGGGGGCCACCGGGGAGCTGTTTTTT. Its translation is CASSVVAGATGELFF.